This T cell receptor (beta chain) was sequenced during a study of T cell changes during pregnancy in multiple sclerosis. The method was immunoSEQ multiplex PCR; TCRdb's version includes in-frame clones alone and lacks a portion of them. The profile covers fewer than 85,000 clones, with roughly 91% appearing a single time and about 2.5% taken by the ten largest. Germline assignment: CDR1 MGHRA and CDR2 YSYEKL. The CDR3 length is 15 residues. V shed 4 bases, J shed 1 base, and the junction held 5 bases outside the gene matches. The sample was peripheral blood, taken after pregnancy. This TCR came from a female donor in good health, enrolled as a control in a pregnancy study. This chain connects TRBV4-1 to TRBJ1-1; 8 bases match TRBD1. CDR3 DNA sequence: TGCGCCAGCAGCCCGACAGGGGCCCCGAACACTGAAGCTTTCTTT. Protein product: CASSPTGAPNTEAFF.